This passage covers 30 T cell receptor beta chains from one sample sequenced in a study of CD8+ T cells in alopecia areata. cDNA serving as the sequencing template came from extracted, reverse transcribed RNA. Some clones are missing from TCRdb's copy, which holds only in-frame ones; the method was immunoSEQ multiplex PCR. Of some 120,000 clones listed, about 59% are singletons. Treatment here: oral pan-JAK inhibitor, 5-10 mg twice daily. The sequencing here drew on CD4+ T cells sorted from blood, taken at week 4, from a patient treated with tofacitinib. These receptor sequences come from a human donor with alopecia areata.

The V call is TRBV5-1, the J call TRBJ2-2; D is unclear. V dropped 5 bases and J dropped 0 bases, with 8 bases sitting between them. Germline values: CDR1 SGHRS, CDR2 YFSETQ. This CDR3 is built from 14 residues. The CDR3 loop reads CASSKDTNTGELFF. The DNA for the CDR3 is TGCGCCAGCAGTAAAGATACGAACACCGGGGAGCTGTTTTTT.

The chain is built from TRBV18 and TRBJ2-4; 10 bases map to TRBD1. Trimming cost V 1 base and J 6 bases; bases outside gene matches: 3. This CDR3 spans 15 amino acids. The V gene's germline CDR1 is KGHSH and CDR2 LQKENI. The CDR3 sequence: CASSPLGDRGNIQYF. CDR3 coding DNA: TGTGCCAGCTCACCACTCGGGGACAGGGGAAACATTCAGTACTTC.

The chain uses TRBV29-1 and TRBJ2-3; 11 bases match TRBD1. J gave up 3 bases and V 1 base, and 9 bases lay outside the gene matches. Germline lookup yields CDR1 SQVTM and CDR2 ANQGSEA. This CDR3 comprises 17 residues. The CDR3 DNA reads TGCAGCGTTGAAGGTGACAAGGACAGGGGGCGGACAGATACGCAGTATTTT. Translation gives CSVEGDKDRGRTDTQYF.

The chain is built from TRBV29-1 and TRBJ2-3; 7 nucleotides match TRBD1. Germline CDR1 is SQVTM and CDR2 is ANQGSEA. The CDR3 runs 13 residues. The V gene end was trimmed by 7 bases and the J gene end by 0 bases; junction bases not matched to a gene: 4. The CDR3 spells CSGGQLSTDTQYF. The DNA for the CDR3 is TGCAGCGGGGGACAGCTTAGCACAGATACGCAGTATTTT.

The sample holds a few counts of this clone. The gene calls are TRBV29-1 and TRBJ2-2; D unresolved. Germline values: CDR1 SQVTM, CDR2 ANQGSEA. The CDR3 sequence is 14 residues long. The V end lost 3 bases, the J end lost 0 bases, and 8 bases lay between the germline ends. CDR3 nucleotide sequence: TGCAGCGTTGACTCTGGGGCGAACACCGGGGAGCTGTTTTTT. Amino acids: CSVDSGANTGELFF.

V usage is TRBV11-2 and J usage is TRBJ2-2, with D perhaps matching TRBD2 (6 bases). CDR1 and CDR2 (germline): SGHAT, FQNNGV. With 1 base removed from V and 4 bases from J, the gap between germline ends came to 10 bases. The CDR3 has 15 amino acids. The CDR3 region is CASSLVAETTGELFF. Here the CDR3 DNA reads TGTGCCAGCAGCTTAGTAGCGGAGACCACCGGGGAGCTGTTTTTT.

This chain uses TRBV30 with TRBJ2-3; 9 bases fit TRBD2. The junction had 11 bases not matched to a gene; V was cut back by 1 base and J by 3 bases. This CDR3 contains 17 residues. The germline V gene encodes CDR1 GTSNPN and CDR2 SVGIG (reference sequence). The CDR3 nucleotides are TGTGCCTGGAGTGCGACAGCCGGTAGCGGGAGAACAGATACGCAGTATTTT. It encodes CAWSATAGSGRTDTQYF.

This clone was picked up a small number of times. The chain employs TRBV2 and TRBJ2-1; D tentatively fits TRBD1 or TRBD2 (5 bases each). Germline CDR1 is SNHLY and CDR2 is FYNNEI. This CDR3 is built from 14 residues. V dropped 6 bases and J dropped 10 bases, with 19 bases sitting between them. Here the CDR3 DNA reads TGTGCCAGCAGGATGGGCATCGGGGCGGTAGAGCAGTTCTTC. It translates to CASRMGIGAVEQFF.

This clone was observed a few times. J is TRBJ1-2 and V is TRBV4-2; D is possibly TRBD1 (5 bases). The germline CDR1 and CDR2 sequences are LGHNA and YNFKEQ. This CDR3 region has 15 residues. Trimming stripped 0 bases from V and 4 bases from J, with 12 bases between. Written as DNA, the CDR3 is TGTGCCAGCAGCCAAGATCAAGGAGGGGTCTATGGCTACACCTTC. Its translation is CASSQDQGGVYGYTF.

The V call is TRBV7-9, the J call TRBJ2-1; 8 bases are a match to TRBD1. The V and J ends lost 3 bases and 1 base, in that order; junction bases with no gene match: 2. The CDR3 has 15 residues. Germline-derived CDR1 and CDR2 are SEHNR and FQNEAQ (reference sequence). Here the CDR3 reads CASSFDRGSYNEQFF. CDR3 sequence (DNA): TGTGCCAGCAGCTTCGACAGGGGTTCCTACAATGAGCAGTTCTTC.

Only one count was recorded for this clone. The chain combines TRBV7-3 with TRBJ2-2; perhaps TRBD1 as D (5 bases). From germline, CDR1 is SGHTA and CDR2 FQGTGA. This CDR3 spans 13 amino acids. Trimming removed 5 bases at V and 7 bases at J, with 11 bases between. The CDR3 bases are TGTGCCAGCAGCCGTCTTAGGGGCGGGGAGCTGTTTTTT. Its protein product is CASSRLRGGELFF.

The V gene is TRBV28, the J gene TRBJ2-1; unclear D gene. The CDR3 is made up of 15 amino acids. CDR1 and CDR2 (germline): MDHEN, SYDVKM. With 6 bases removed from V and 0 bases from J, the gap between germline ends came to 12 bases. The CDR3 sequence: CASSPAVSSYNEQFF. Here the CDR3 DNA reads TGTGCCAGCAGCCCTGCAGTGAGCTCCTACAATGAGCAGTTCTTC.

J is TRBJ2-7 and V is TRBV18; 7 nucleotides match TRBD2. Germline V lookup: CDR1 KGHSH, CDR2 LQKENI. Unmatched junction bases numbered 10, after V lost 5 bases and J lost 6 bases. The CDR3 spans 14 residues. CDR3 DNA: TGTGCCAGCTCATCATCTAGCGGTTCGGGCGAGCAGTACTTC. It is translated as CASSSSSGSGEQYF.

A few counts support this clone. The J gene is TRBJ2-3, the V gene TRBV30; 10 nucleotides agree with TRBD1. Germline CDR1 is GTSNPN and CDR2 is SVGIG (reference sequence). V shed 2 bases, J shed 6 bases, and the junction held 8 bases outside the gene matches. This CDR3 has 15 amino acids. CDR3 nucleotide sequence: TGTGCCTGGAGTACCGGGACAGGGGAAAGGGATACGCAGTATTTT. Residues: CAWSTGTGERDTQYF. Full variable domain (outside the CDR3, taken from reference TRBV30 and TRBJ2-3): SQTIHQWPATLVQPVGSPLSLECTVEGTSNPNLYWYRQAAGRGLQLLFYSVGIGQISSEVPQNLSASRPQDRQFILSSKKLLLSDSGFYLCAWSTGTGERDTQYFGPGTRLTVL.

In this sample, this clone turned up once. This chain joins TRBV6-6 and TRBJ2-1, with 13 positions matching TRBD2. This CDR3 comprises 15 residues. Germline V lookup: CDR1 MNHNY, CDR2 SVGAGI (reference sequence). Unmatched junction bases numbered 4, after V lost 4 bases and J lost 7 bases. This CDR3 reads CASSSTTSGGNEQFF. The CDR3 bases are TGTGCCAGCAGTTCCACGACTAGCGGGGGGAATGAGCAGTTCTTC.

This clone was observed a few times. The CDR3 DNA reads as TGTGCCAGTGGGCCGGGGACTGGGGCCAACGTCCTGACTTTC. The encoded protein is CASGPGTGANVLTF. The chain couples TRBV2 to TRBJ2-6, with a weak D call TRBD2 (5 bases). The CDR3 extends over 14 amino acids. CDR1 and CDR2 (germline): SNHLY, FYNNEI. V gave up 9 bases and J gave up 2 bases, with 11 bases separating them. Looking up the rest from reference TRBV2 and TRBJ2-6 gives the full variable domain: EPEVTQTPSHQVTQMGQEVILRCVPISNHLYFYWYRQILGQKVEFLVSFYNNEISEKSEIFDDQFSVERPDGSNFTLKIRSTKLEDSAMYFCASGPGTGANVLTFGAGSRLTVL.

This clone was counted a single time. The chain uses TRBV28 and TRBJ1-2; 12 nucleotides agree with TRBD1. Germline CDR1 and CDR2: MDHEN and SYDVKM. CDR3 length: 15 amino acids. V was pared by 5 bases and J by 8 bases, with 9 bases of the junction left unmatched. DNA of the CDR3: TGTGCCAGCAGTACACCGGGACAGGGGGCGCGAGGCTACACCTTC. Residues: CASSTPGQGARGYTF.

The gene calls are TRBV29-1 and TRBJ2-7; 12 bases line up with TRBD1. The CDR3 is made up of 11 amino acids. Germline V gene sequence: CDR1 SQVTM, CDR2 ANQGSEA. V was pared by 7 bases and J by 12 bases, with 7 bases of the junction left unmatched. For the CDR3, the DNA is TGCAGCGGCGGGACAGGGGGCGCGTGGTACTTC. Protein product: CSGGTGGAWYF.

This clone has only a few counts. The J gene is TRBJ2-3, the V gene TRBV29-1; 8 nucleotides line up with TRBD1. The V gene's germline CDR1 is SQVTM and CDR2 ANQGSEA. This CDR3 is built from 14 residues. Trimming cost V 8 bases and J 1 base; bases outside gene matches: 8. CDR3 amino acids: CSPREGQGTDTQYF. In DNA form, the CDR3 reads TGCAGCCCGAGAGAGGGACAGGGCACAGATACGCAGTATTTT.

The chain recombines TRBV29-1 with TRBJ2-3; the match to TRBD2 covers 7 bases. J was trimmed by 2 bases and V by 2 bases; bases with no gene match: 1. The germline gives CDR1 SQVTM, CDR2 ANQGSEA. There are 13 residues in the CDR3. The CDR3 is CSVELADTDTQYF. CDR3 sequence (DNA): TGCAGCGTTGAACTAGCGGACACAGATACGCAGTATTTT.

This clone was seen just once. V usage is TRBV19 and J usage is TRBJ2-1; D is unresolved. Trimming stripped 2 bases from V and 9 bases from J, with 8 bases between. The CDR3 has 12 amino acids. Germline assignment: CDR1 LNHDA and CDR2 SQIVND (reference sequence). Here the CDR3 reads CASSITVGEQFF. CDR3 in DNA: TGTGCCAGTAGTATAACCGTTGGTGAGCAGTTCTTC.

Note on this clone: Different DNA sequences within this sample yield the same CDR3. The rearrangement uses TRBV5-4 and TRBJ2-5, with unresolved D. The CDR3 has 12 amino acids. Germline V gene sequence: CDR1 SGHNT, CDR2 YYREEE (reference sequence). Trimming shortened V by 4 bases and J by 3 bases, and 7 bases separated the two germline ends. The CDR3 bases are TGTGCCAGCAGCCAAGACGAAGAGACCCAGTACTTC. Encoded protein: CASSQDEETQYF.

V is TRBV5-6 and J is TRBJ1-1; 7 bases are shared with TRBD1. CDR3 length: 14 amino acids. CDR1 and CDR2 from the germline V gene are SGHDT and YYEEEE. V gave up 2 bases and J gave up 4 bases; unmatched junction bases: 5. CDR3 protein: CASSLGGRGTEAFF. DNA of the CDR3: TGTGCCAGCAGCTTAGGGGGCCGTGGCACTGAAGCTTTCTTT. The variable domain in full, with the rest retrieved from reference TRBV5-6 and TRBJ1-1, is DAGVTQSPTHLIKTRGQQVTLRCSPKSGHDTVSWYQQALGQGPQFIFQYYEEEERQRGNFPDRFSGHQFPNYSSELNVNALLLGDSALYLCASSLGGRGTEAFFGQGTRLTVV.

This clone occurred a few times. This sequence joins TRBV4-1 and TRBJ1-1, with D unresolved. The CDR3 has 16 amino acids. In germline, CDR1 is MGHRA, CDR2 YSYEKL. V lost 5 bases and J 2 bases, leaving 18 bases between the germline ends. CDR3 DNA: TGCGCCAGCAGCAACTACTTGGCCGGCAGAAACACTGAAGCTTTCTTT. It specifies CASSNYLAGRNTEAFF.

The chain couples TRBV4-3 to TRBJ2-7, with 7 positions matching TRBD2. From germline, CDR1 is LGHNA and CDR2 YSLEER. CDR3 size: 17 residues. With 1 base clipped from V and 0 bases from J, the junction kept 9 bases outside the gene matches. The CDR3 is CASSQARGAGSSYEQYF. CDR3 nucleotides: TGCGCCAGCAGCCAAGCCCGAGGAGCGGGGAGCTCCTACGAGCAGTACTTC.

The chain employs TRBV27 and TRBJ2-3, with D perhaps TRBD1 (6 bases). The V and J ends lost 7 bases and 0 bases respectively, with 14 bases between them. Germline V CDR1 and CDR2: MNHEY, SMNVEV (reference sequence). The CDR3 totals 15 residues. The CDR3 bases are TGTGCCAGCACCCGGACAGAAACTAGCACAGATACGCAGTATTTT. Its protein product is CASTRTETSTDTQYF.

In its sample, this clone was seen a few times. Here the CDR3 DNA reads TGTGCCAGCAGCCAAGCCAGGGTGAAGCAGTTCTTC. Translated: CASSQARVKQFF. V usage is TRBV14 and J usage is TRBJ2-1, with D possibly matching TRBD1 (5 bases). V lost 1 base, J lost 11 bases, and 9 bases lay in between. The CDR3 is made up of 12 amino acids. Per the germline V gene, CDR1 is SGHDN and CDR2 is FVKESK. Full variable domain (outside the CDR3, taken from reference TRBV14 and TRBJ2-1): EAGVTQFPSHSVIEKGQTVTLRCDPISGHDNLYWYRRVMGKEIKFLLHFVKESKQDESGMPNNRFLAERTGGTYSTLKVQPAELEDSGVYFCASSQARVKQFFGPGTRLTVL.

This chain connects TRBV5-6 to TRBJ2-4; 12 bases are shared with TRBD1. The V gene's germline CDR1 is SGHDT and CDR2 YYEEEE. V gave up 7 bases and J gave up 7 bases; unmatched junction bases: 6. The CDR3 covers 14 residues. The CDR3 sequence is CASGDRGQDNIQYF. The CDR3 DNA sequence: TGTGCCAGCGGGGACAGGGGGCAAGATAACATTCAGTACTTC.

This chain joins TRBV10-3 and TRBJ2-1; TRBD2 agrees at 7 bases. Germline assignment: CDR1 ENHRY and CDR2 SYGVKD. The V gene end was trimmed by 6 bases and the J gene end by 4 bases; junction bases not matched to a gene: 12. This CDR3 contains 16 residues. The CDR3 DNA is TGTGCCATCAGGAGAGATGGGACTAACCAATACAATGAGCAGTTCTTC. It translates to CAIRRDGTNQYNEQFF.

Within the sample, this clone is medium-sized. The J gene is TRBJ2-7, the V gene TRBV7-2, with 10 bases lining up with TRBD2. V was clipped by 1 base and J by 2 bases; unmatched bases: 2. Germline V gives CDR1 SGHTA, CDR2 FQGNSA. The length of the CDR3 is 15 residues. CDR3 nucleotide sequence: TGTGCCAGCAGCTTAGGTAGCGGGAGGACCTACGAGCAGTACTTC. Translating gives CASSLGSGRTYEQYF. Full variable domain (missing parts from reference TRBV7-2 and TRBJ2-7): GAGVSQSPSNKVTEKGKDVELRCDPISGHTALYWYRQSLGQGLEFLIYFQGNSAPDKSGLPSDRFSAERTGGSVSTLTIQRTQQEDSAVYLCASSLGSGRTYEQYFGPGTRLTVT.